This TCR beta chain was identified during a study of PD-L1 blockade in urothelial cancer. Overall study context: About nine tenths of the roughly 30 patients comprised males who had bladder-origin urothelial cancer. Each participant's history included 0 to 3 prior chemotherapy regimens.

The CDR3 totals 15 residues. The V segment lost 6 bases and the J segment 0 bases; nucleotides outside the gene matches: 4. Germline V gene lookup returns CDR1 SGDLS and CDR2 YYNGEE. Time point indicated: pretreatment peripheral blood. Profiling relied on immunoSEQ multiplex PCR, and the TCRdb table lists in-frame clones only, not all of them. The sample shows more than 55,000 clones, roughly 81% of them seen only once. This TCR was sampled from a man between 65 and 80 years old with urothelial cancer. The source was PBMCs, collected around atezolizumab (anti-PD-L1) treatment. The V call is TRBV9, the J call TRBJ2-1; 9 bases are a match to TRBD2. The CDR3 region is CASNIAGVSYNEQFF. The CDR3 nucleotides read TGTGCCAGCAATATAGCGGGAGTCTCCTACAATGAGCAGTTCTTC.